These 21 T cell receptor beta chains were all obtained from the same sample, sequenced in a study of PD-1 blockade in classical Hodgkin lymphoma. The table came from immunoSEQ multiplex PCR; TCRdb's copy has only in-frame clones and leaves some out. The data show 43,000 or so clones, with about 88% seen just once and approximately 9.1% held by the top ten. Every patient relapsed after autologous stem cell transplantation, and brentuximab vedotin exposure varied. Sample: peripheral blood mononuclear cells (PBMCs), taken at baseline. The receptors shown here come from a human donor with classical Hodgkin lymphoma.

This rearrangement joins TRBV6-1 to TRBJ2-5, with D tentatively TRBD1 (5 bases). V dropped 0 bases and J dropped 0 bases, with 8 bases sitting between them. CDR3 length: 15 residues. Germline loops: CDR1 MNHNS, CDR2 SASEGT. CDR3 amino acids: CASSEAQGNQETQYF. CDR3 nucleotides: TGTGCCAGCAGTGAAGCGCAGGGTAACCAAGAGACCCAGTACTTC.

The V and J genes are TRBV28 and TRBJ2-7; D remains ambiguous. Per germline, CDR1 MDHEN and CDR2 SYDVKM. The ends were cut back, 3 bases at V and 0 bases at J, with 6 bases in the middle. The CDR3 runs to 13 residues. CDR3 sequence: CASSFSPSYEQYF. CDR3 bases: TGTGCCAGCAGTTTCTCCCCCTCCTACGAGCAGTACTTC.

The chain uses TRBV13 and TRBJ2-7; D may be TRBD1 (6 bases). The ends were cut back, 5 bases at V and 5 bases at J, with 10 bases in the middle. Germline V gene data show CDR1 as PRHDT and CDR2 as FYEKMQ (reference sequence). The CDR3 is 12 amino acids. The chain's CDR3 is CASSATGNEQYF. CDR3 DNA sequence: TGTGCCAGCAGCGCCACAGGGAACGAGCAGTACTTC.

The rearrangement uses TRBV29-1 and TRBJ2-7; D possibly corresponds to TRBD2 (6 bases). Trimming took off 5 bases at V and 6 bases at J, with 20 bases between the two ends. Germline V gene data show CDR1 as SQVTM and CDR2 as ANQGSEA. This CDR3 spans 14 amino acids. The CDR3 region is CSVRHSVVGGEQYF. The CDR3 DNA reads TGCAGCGTTCGTCACTCAGTGGTGGGGGGCGAGCAGTACTTC.

The chain links TRBV27 to TRBJ1-2; possible D gene TRBD1, 6 bases. The V gene lost 0 bases and the J gene lost 5 bases, with 16 bases spanning the gap. The germline V gene encodes CDR1 MNHEY and CDR2 SMNVEV (reference sequence). The CDR3 runs 16 residues. The DNA of the CDR3 is TGTGCCAGCAGTTTATCGAGTACAGGGACAAGGTATGGCTACACCTTC. Translation gives CASSLSSTGTRYGYTF.

The chain has TRBV28 and TRBJ1-1; D ambiguous. Trimming took off 2 bases at V and 4 bases at J, with 11 bases between the two ends. Germline V gene sequence: CDR1 MDHEN, CDR2 SYDVKM. This CDR3 is built from 14 residues. CDR3 loop: CASSLPLSGTEAFF. In DNA form, the CDR3 reads TGTGCCAGCAGTTTACCCTTATCGGGCACTGAAGCTTTCTTT. The full variable domain, in which reference TRBV28 and TRBJ1-1 provide the parts outside the CDR3, is DVKVTQSSRYLVKRTGEKVFLECVQDMDHENMFWYRQDPGLGLRLIYFSYDVKMKEKGDIPEGYSVSREKKERFSLILESASTNQTSMYLCASSLPLSGTEAFFGQGTRLTVV.

This clone was counted only a few times. The chain recombines TRBV6-6 with TRBJ2-4; 10 bases are a match to TRBD1. Germline V CDR1 and CDR2: MNHNY, SVGAGI (reference sequence). J lost 5 bases, V lost 2 bases, and 6 bases had no gene match. The CDR3 extends over 16 amino acids. This CDR3 reads CASSYNRDRGQNIQYF. In DNA, the CDR3 is TGTGCCAGCAGTTACAACCGGGACAGGGGACAAAACATTCAGTACTTC.

The chain carries TRBV27 and TRBJ1-2; tentatively, D is TRBD1 (6 bases). V gave up 8 bases and J gave up 8 bases, with 15 bases separating them. Germline V lookup: CDR1 MNHEY, CDR2 SMNVEV (reference sequence). This CDR3 comprises 12 residues. The CDR3, as DNA: TGTGCCAGCGGCAGGGGTGTTGGCGGCTACACCTTC. The encoded protein is CASGRGVGGYTF.

The chain recombines TRBV6-4 with TRBJ2-5; D tentatively fits TRBD1 or TRBD2 (5 bases each). Trimming removed 6 bases from V and 1 base from J, with 15 bases in between. The CDR3 has 15 residues. CDR1 is MRHNA and CDR2 is SNTAGT in the germline V gene. The DNA of the CDR3 is TGTGCCAGCAGCCGAGGGGTGGGGACCCAAGAGACCCAGTACTTC. It is translated as CASSRGVGTQETQYF.

The genes are TRBV5-1 and TRBJ2-1, with TRBD2 matching 9 bases. This CDR3 spans 16 amino acids. J was trimmed by 3 bases and V by 4 bases; bases with no gene match: 8. From germline, CDR1 is SGHRS and CDR2 YFSETQ. This CDR3 reads CASSRSGTSYYNEQFF. The CDR3, as DNA: TGCGCCAGCAGCCGCTCCGGGACTAGCTACTACAATGAGCAGTTCTTC.

This chain connects TRBV7-9 to TRBJ2-5; D is possibly TRBD2 (5 bases). The germline gives CDR1 SEHNR, CDR2 FQNEAQ (reference sequence). This CDR3 is 14 amino acids long. V gave up 2 bases and J gave up 2 bases, with 9 bases separating them. The CDR3 bases are TGTGCCAGCAGCTTAACGGGGAGACAAGAGACCCAGTACTTC. Its translation: CASSLTGRQETQYF. The whole variable domain, filled in from reference TRBV7-9 and TRBJ2-5, reads DTGVSQNPRHKITKRGQNVTFRCDPISEHNRLYWYRQTLGQGPEFLTYFQNEAQLEKSRLLSDRFSAERPKGSFSTLEIQRTEQGDSAMYLCASSLTGRQETQYFGPGTRLLVL.

The chain is built from TRBV19 and TRBJ1-4, with 8 bases lining up with TRBD1. Trimming cost V 2 bases and J 8 bases; bases outside gene matches: 7. CDR3 length: 15 residues. In germline, CDR1 is LNHDA, CDR2 SQIVND (reference sequence). The CDR3 region is CASSIIGQGGEKLFF. The CDR3 region has the DNA TGTGCCAGTAGTATAATAGGACAGGGTGGCGAAAAACTGTTTTTT.

The V call is TRBV5-1, the J call TRBJ2-3; D gene unclear. Germline-derived CDR1 and CDR2 are SGHRS and YFSETQ. The V gene lost 0 bases and the J gene lost 2 bases, with 10 bases spanning the gap. This CDR3 comprises 15 residues. The CDR3, as DNA: TGCGCCAGCAGCTTGGGATCGTCGAACACAGATACGCAGTATTTT. Translated: CASSLGSSNTDTQYF.

V usage is TRBV9 and J usage is TRBJ1-5; D is unresolved. The germline CDR1 and CDR2 sequences are SGDLS and YYNGEE. The CDR3 extends over 15 amino acids. Trimming left V 0 bases short and J 3 bases short, with 10 bases between. CDR3 sequence: CASSVGSALNQPQHF. CDR3 DNA: TGTGCCAGCAGCGTAGGATCGGCACTCAATCAGCCCCAGCATTTT. The variable domain in full, completed from reference TRBV9 and TRBJ1-5, reads DSGVTQTPKHLITATGQRVTLRCSPRSGDLSVYWYQQSLDQGLQFLIQYYNGEERAKGNILERFSAQQFPDLHSELNLSSLELGDSALYFCASSVGSALNQPQHFGDGTRLSIL.

The chain employs TRBV2 and TRBJ1-1, with D perhaps matching TRBD1 (5 bases). Germline CDR1 and CDR2: SNHLY and FYNNEI. V lost 2 bases and J lost 0, with 7 bases in between. The CDR3 covers 14 residues. Here the CDR3 DNA reads TGTGCCAGCAGTGAAACAGGAATGAACACTGAAGCTTTCTTT. Translated, it gives CASSETGMNTEAFF.

The chain has TRBV15 and TRBJ2-6; D possibly corresponds to TRBD1 (6 bases). CDR3 length: 13 amino acids. V lost 9 bases and J 0 bases, leaving 6 bases between the germline ends. Looked up from germline, CDR1 is LNHNV and CDR2 is YYDKDF (reference sequence). The CDR3, as DNA: TGTGCCACAGGGGGCTCTGGGGCCAACGTCCTGACTTTC. Encoded protein: CATGGSGANVLTF.

Here the CDR3 reads CAIRTGTGDQPQHF. The CDR3 region has the DNA TGTGCCATTAGGACCGGGACAGGGGATCAGCCCCAGCATTTT. The V and J genes are TRBV28 and TRBJ1-5; 10 positions match TRBD1. CDR1 and CDR2 from the germline V gene are MDHEN and SYDVKM. V lost 10 bases and J lost 5; bases outside the gene matches: 8. CDR3 length: 14 amino acids.

This sequence joins TRBV2 and TRBJ2-4, with TRBD1 identical over 10 bases. V trimming: 1 base; J trimming: 4 bases; junction bases outside the gene matches: 7. Germline lookup yields CDR1 SNHLY and CDR2 FYNNEI. This CDR3 region has 17 residues. CDR3 protein: CASSEVRDRGLKNIQYF. CDR3 DNA: TGTGCCAGCAGTGAAGTCCGGGACAGGGGACTAAAAAACATTCAGTACTTC.

The chain combines TRBV9 with TRBJ1-3; TRBD1 might be the D (6 bases). The CDR3 runs 21 residues. The germline gives CDR1 SGDLS, CDR2 YYNGEE. The V end was cut by 2 bases, the J end by 0 bases, with 27 bases between. The CDR3 loop reads CASSVSSRPPPQGPSGNTIYF. The CDR3 DNA follows: TGTGCCAGCAGCGTTTCCTCACGTCCCCCCCCTCAGGGGCCCTCTGGAAACACCATATATTTT.

V gene TRBV9 combines with J gene TRBJ2-2, with D unclear. Germline CDR1 reads SGDLS; CDR2 reads YYNGEE. Trimming removed 0 bases at V and 2 bases at J, with 5 bases between. The length of the CDR3 is 14 residues. This CDR3 is CASSVGLNTGELFF. DNA of the CDR3: TGTGCCAGCAGCGTAGGGCTAAACACCGGGGAGCTGTTTTTT. The complete variable domain, with remaining parts taken from reference TRBV9 and TRBJ2-2, reads DSGVTQTPKHLITATGQRVTLRCSPRSGDLSVYWYQQSLDQGLQFLIQYYNGEERAKGNILERFSAQQFPDLHSELNLSSLELGDSALYFCASSVGLNTGELFFGEGSRLTVL.

The chain is built from TRBV27 and TRBJ2-1; the D gene could be TRBD1 or TRBD2 (6 bases each). The CDR3 loop spans 14 amino acids. Trimming took 3 bases from V and 2 from J, leaving 8 bases between them. In germline, CDR1 is MNHEY, CDR2 SMNVEV (reference sequence). The CDR3 here is CASSLGGTYNEQFF. In nucleotides, the CDR3 is TGTGCCAGCAGTTTGGGGGGCACCTACAATGAGCAGTTCTTC.